The next 15 T cell receptor beta chains were all read from a single sample in a study of cytomegalovirus exposure and HLA in healthy donors. Primers for the PCR totalled 60 Vbeta and 13 Jbeta. Produced via immunoSEQ multiplex PCR; TCRdb's table is partial and in-frame only. The sample contains about 200,000 clones, roughly 85% of which appear only once. Specimen: PBMCs. The receptors originated from a woman aged 18-29 years in good health and CMV-seronegative.

The chain combines TRBV7-9 with TRBJ1-2; D gene ambiguous. V was trimmed by 1 base and J by 4 bases, leaving 4 bases between them. The CDR3 totals 12 residues. The germline V gene encodes CDR1 SEHNR and CDR2 FQNEAQ (reference sequence). The chain's CDR3 is CASSLELYGYTF. CDR3 DNA: TGTGCCAGCAGCTTAGAACTCTATGGCTACACCTTC.

The chain joins TRBV7-9 to TRBJ2-3, with D possibly matching TRBD2 (5 bases). The CDR3 spans 16 residues. The V gene's germline CDR1 is SEHNR and CDR2 FQNEAQ (reference sequence). V gave up 2 bases and J gave up 4 bases, with 16 bases separating them. CDR3 sequence (DNA): TGTGCCAGCAGCTTACTGCGGGCCCTCGAATCAGATACGCAGTATTTT. This translates into CASSLLRALESDTQYF.

This clone has just one count. The chain couples TRBV14 to TRBJ2-6, with D unresolved. Looked up from germline, CDR1 is SGHDN and CDR2 is FVKESK. The CDR3 consists of 14 residues. V was cut by 3 bases and J by 4 bases, with 7 bases left in between. The CDR3 region has the DNA TGTGCCAGCAGCCAGTCCCTCGGGGCCAACGTCCTGACTTTC. This sequence encodes CASSQSLGANVLTF.

The chain combines TRBV28 with TRBJ2-7, with D maybe TRBD2 (6 bases). Germline CDR1 MDHEN, CDR2 SYDVKM. The CDR3 length is 14 residues. The V end was cut by 5 bases, the J end by 3 bases, with 14 bases between. Written as DNA, the CDR3 is TGTGCCAGCAGTGGAGCGGGTAGCAACTACGAGCAGTACGTC. Translation: CASSGAGSNYEQYV.

The V gene is TRBV25-1, the J gene TRBJ2-1; 9 bases line up with TRBD2. The CDR3 length is 16 residues. Germline CDR1 is MGHDK and CDR2 is SYGVNS. Trimming removed 8 bases from V and 1 base from J; junction bases left unmatched: 9. The CDR3 DNA follows: TGTGCCAGCGGTAGGGCGGGAGGGTTTTCCTACAATGAGCAGTTCTTC. This sequence encodes CASGRAGGFSYNEQFF.

This chain connects TRBV29-1 to TRBJ2-3, with 11 nucleotides matching TRBD2. CDR3 length: 17 amino acids. V lost 0 bases, J lost 2 bases, and 7 bases stayed unmatched. Germline CDR1 and CDR2: SQVTM and ANQGSEA. CDR3 in amino acids: CSVEDEELAGDTDTQYF. The DNA of the CDR3 is TGCAGCGTTGAAGACGAAGAACTAGCGGGAGACACAGATACGCAGTATTTT.

The chain couples TRBV21-1 to TRBJ1-6. TRBV21-1 is annotated as a pseudogene. The CDR3 is 13 amino acids. CDR3 sequence reads: CASSKEERSPLHF. For the CDR3, the DNA is TGTGCCAGCAGCAAAGAGGAGCGATCACCCCTCCACTTT.

Comments on this clone: One junction end does not reproduce the germline sequence, and a read error may be involved. V is TRBV6-5 and J is TRBJ2-7, with a weak D call TRBD2 (7 bases). Germline loops: CDR1 MNHEY, CDR2 SVGAGI. The CDR3 covers 15 residues. CDR3 sequence (DNA): TGTGCCAGCAGGGGGGGGCGCGGTGTCTCCCACGAGCAGTACTTC. As protein: CASRGGRGVSHEQYF.

The chain is built from TRBV10-2 and TRBJ2-5; tentative D call: TRBD1 (5 bases). Germline values: CDR1 WSHSY, CDR2 SAAADI. Deletions cut 6 bases from V and 0 bases from J, with 11 bases between. The length of the CDR3 is 14 residues. This chain's CDR3 is CASRGRGHQETQYF. The CDR3 DNA sequence: TGCGCCAGCAGAGGAAGGGGCCACCAAGAGACCCAGTACTTC.

V is TRBV21-1 and J is TRBJ2-7; the D call of TRBD1 is as the table states it, not checked on the DNA. TRBV21-1 is a listed pseudogene. The CDR3 contains 14 residues. The CDR3: CASSKEGQDYEQYV. CDR3 bases: TGTGCCAGCAGCAAAGAAGGACAGGACTACGAGCAGTACGTC.

The chain has TRBV4-3 and TRBJ2-3; 11 bases map to TRBD2. The CDR3 is 21 amino acids. Losses at the gene ends were 0 bases for V and 3 bases for J; bases not matched to a gene: 17. The germline CDR1 and CDR2 sequences are LGHNA and YSLEER. The CDR3 nucleotides read TGCGCCAGCAGCCAAGAGGTCACTAGCGGGAGTGGGGACCTTAGGACAGATACGCAGTATTTT. This codes for CASSQEVTSGSGDLRTDTQYF.

V usage is TRBV7-9 and J usage is TRBJ2-7; D is possibly TRBD1 (6 bases). V lost 5 bases and J lost 7, with 15 bases in between. CDR3 size: 13 residues. The germline CDR1 and CDR2 sequences are SEHNR and FQNEAQ (reference sequence). CDR3 amino acids: CASSPPGHGEQYF. As DNA, the CDR3 is TGTGCCAGCAGCCCTCCGGGACATGGGGAGCAGTACTTC. Full variable domain (outside the CDR3, taken from reference TRBV7-9 and TRBJ2-7): DTGVSQNPRHKITKRGQNVTFRCDPISEHNRLYWYRQTLGQGPEFLTYFQNEAQLEKSRLLSDRFSAERPKGSFSTLEIQRTEQGDSAMYLCASSPPGHGEQYFGPGTRLTVT.

In regard to this clone: The junction shows a germline mismatch at one end, possibly a read error. The genes are TRBV7-9 and TRBJ2-2; D is perhaps TRBD2 (7 bases). The CDR3 has 17 amino acids. The V gene's germline CDR1 is SEHNR and CDR2 FQNEAQ (reference sequence). The CDR3 nucleotides are TGTTCCAGCAGCTTAGGGGGGGAAGGCCCAAACACCGGGGAGCTGTTTTTT. As protein: CSSSLGGEGPNTGELFF.

V usage is TRBV5-5 and J usage is TRBJ1-3; TRBD1 might be the D (5 bases). Between the trimmed V and J ends, which lost 3 bases and 0 bases, there was a span of 16 bases. The CDR3 has 17 residues. Germline V gene sequence: CDR1 SGHKS, CDR2 YYEKEE (reference sequence). DNA of the CDR3: TGTGCCAGCAGCTATCAGAGAAACAGGTTCTCTGGAAACACCATATATTTT. It codes for CASSYQRNRFSGNTIYF. Combining the CDR3 with reference TRBV5-5 and TRBJ1-3 gives the whole variable domain DAGVTQSPTHLIKTRGQQVTLRCSPISGHKSVSWYQQVLGQGPQFIFQYYEKEERGRGNFPDRFSARQFPNYSSELNVNALLLGDSALYLCASSYQRNRFSGNTIYFGEGSWLTVV.

V is TRBV19 and J is TRBJ1-5, with D perhaps matching TRBD1 (5 bases). Germline values: CDR1 LNHDA, CDR2 SQIVND (reference sequence). This CDR3 is built from 16 residues. Trimming took 4 bases from V and 0 from J, leaving 13 bases between them. CDR3: CASSTQGAHSNQPQHF. The CDR3, as DNA: TGTGCCAGTAGTACCCAGGGCGCACATAGCAATCAGCCCCAGCATTTT.